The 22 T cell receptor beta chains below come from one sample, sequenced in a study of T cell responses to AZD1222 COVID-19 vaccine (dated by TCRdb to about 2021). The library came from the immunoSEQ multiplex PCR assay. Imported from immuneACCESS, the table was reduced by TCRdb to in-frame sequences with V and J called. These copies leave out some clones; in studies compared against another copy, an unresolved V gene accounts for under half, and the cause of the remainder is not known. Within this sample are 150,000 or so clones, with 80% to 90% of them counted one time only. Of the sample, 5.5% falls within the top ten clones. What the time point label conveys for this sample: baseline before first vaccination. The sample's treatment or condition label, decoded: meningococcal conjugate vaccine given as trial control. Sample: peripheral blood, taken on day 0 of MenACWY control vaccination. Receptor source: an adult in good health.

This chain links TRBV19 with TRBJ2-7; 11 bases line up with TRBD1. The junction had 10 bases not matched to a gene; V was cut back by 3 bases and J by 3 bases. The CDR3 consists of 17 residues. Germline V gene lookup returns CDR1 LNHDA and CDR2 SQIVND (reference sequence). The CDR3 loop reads CASSIWRGQGGHYEQYF. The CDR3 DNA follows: TGTGCCAGTAGTATTTGGCGGGGACAGGGGGGCCACTACGAGCAGTACTTC.

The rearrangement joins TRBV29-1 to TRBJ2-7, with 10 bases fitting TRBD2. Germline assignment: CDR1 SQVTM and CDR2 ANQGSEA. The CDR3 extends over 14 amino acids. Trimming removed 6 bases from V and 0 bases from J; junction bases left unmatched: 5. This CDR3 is CSVVLAGRSYEQYF. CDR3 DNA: TGCAGCGTGGTACTAGCGGGGCGCTCCTACGAGCAGTACTTC.

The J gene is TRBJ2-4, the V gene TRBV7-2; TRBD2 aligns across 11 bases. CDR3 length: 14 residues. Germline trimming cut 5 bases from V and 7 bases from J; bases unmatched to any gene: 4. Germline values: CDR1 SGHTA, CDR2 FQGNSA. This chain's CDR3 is CASSASGRLNIQYF. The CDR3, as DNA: TGTGCCAGCAGCGCTAGCGGGAGGCTGAACATTCAGTACTTC.

The DNA of the CDR3 is TGTGCCAGCAGCTTACGTACTGGCAATGAGCAGTTCTTC. It translates to CASSLRTGNEQFF. The V and J genes are TRBV7-9 and TRBJ2-1; D remains unclear. The CDR3 is 13 amino acids. Trimming took off 2 bases at V and 6 bases at J, with 8 bases between the two ends. Germline V gene lookup returns CDR1 SEHNR and CDR2 FQNEAQ (reference sequence).

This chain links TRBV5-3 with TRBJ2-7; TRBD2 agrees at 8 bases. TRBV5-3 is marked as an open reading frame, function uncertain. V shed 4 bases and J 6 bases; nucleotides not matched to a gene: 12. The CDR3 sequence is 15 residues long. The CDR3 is CARSGKGLDQSEQYF. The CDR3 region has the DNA TGTGCCAGAAGCGGGAAGGGACTAGATCAAAGCGAGCAGTACTTC.

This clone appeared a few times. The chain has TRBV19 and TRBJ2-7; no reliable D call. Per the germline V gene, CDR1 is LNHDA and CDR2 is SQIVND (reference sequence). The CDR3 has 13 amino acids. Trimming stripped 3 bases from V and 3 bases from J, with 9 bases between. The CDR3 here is CASSIGVFYEQYF. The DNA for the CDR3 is TGTGCCAGTAGTATTGGCGTCTTCTACGAGCAGTACTTC.

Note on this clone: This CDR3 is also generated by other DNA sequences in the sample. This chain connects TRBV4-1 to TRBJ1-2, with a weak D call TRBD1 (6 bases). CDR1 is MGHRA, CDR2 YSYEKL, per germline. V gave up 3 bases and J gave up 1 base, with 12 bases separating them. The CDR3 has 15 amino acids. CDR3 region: CASSQGGGSNYGYTF. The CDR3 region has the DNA TGCGCCAGCAGCCAGGGAGGGGGTAGTAACTATGGCTACACCTTC.

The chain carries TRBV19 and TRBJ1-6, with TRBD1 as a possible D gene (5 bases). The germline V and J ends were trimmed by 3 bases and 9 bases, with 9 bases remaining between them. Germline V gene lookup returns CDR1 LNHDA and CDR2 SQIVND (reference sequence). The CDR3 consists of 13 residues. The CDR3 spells CASSMSRGSPLHF. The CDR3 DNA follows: TGTGCCAGTAGTATGTCGAGGGGTTCACCCCTCCACTTT.

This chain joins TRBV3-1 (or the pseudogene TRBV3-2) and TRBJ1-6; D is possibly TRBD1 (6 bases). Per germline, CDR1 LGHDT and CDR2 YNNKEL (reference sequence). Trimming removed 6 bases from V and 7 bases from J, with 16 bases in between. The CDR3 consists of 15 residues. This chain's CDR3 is CASRPTGKMNSPLHF. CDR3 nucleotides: TGTGCCAGCAGACCAACAGGGAAGATGAATTCACCCCTCCACTTT.

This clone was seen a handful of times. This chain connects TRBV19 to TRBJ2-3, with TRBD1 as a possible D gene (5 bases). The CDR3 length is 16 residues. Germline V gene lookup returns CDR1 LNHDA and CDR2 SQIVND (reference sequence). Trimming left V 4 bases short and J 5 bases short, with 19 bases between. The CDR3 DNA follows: TGTGCCAGTAGTACCGGAACAGGTTCTCTGGGAGATACGCAGTATTTT. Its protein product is CASSTGTGSLGDTQYF.

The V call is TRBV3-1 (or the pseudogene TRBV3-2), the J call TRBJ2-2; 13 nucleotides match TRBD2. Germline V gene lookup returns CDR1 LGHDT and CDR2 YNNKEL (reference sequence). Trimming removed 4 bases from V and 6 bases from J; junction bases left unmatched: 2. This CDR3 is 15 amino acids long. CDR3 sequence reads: CASSPTSGGAGELFF. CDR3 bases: TGTGCCAGCAGCCCCACTAGCGGGGGGGCCGGGGAGCTGTTTTTT.

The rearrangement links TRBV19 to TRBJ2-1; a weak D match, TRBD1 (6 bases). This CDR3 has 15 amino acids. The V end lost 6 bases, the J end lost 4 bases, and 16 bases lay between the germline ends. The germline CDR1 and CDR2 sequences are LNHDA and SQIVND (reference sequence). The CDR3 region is CASSLTGLRYNEQFF. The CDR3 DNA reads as TGTGCCAGTAGCTTGACAGGTCTGAGATACAATGAGCAGTTCTTC.

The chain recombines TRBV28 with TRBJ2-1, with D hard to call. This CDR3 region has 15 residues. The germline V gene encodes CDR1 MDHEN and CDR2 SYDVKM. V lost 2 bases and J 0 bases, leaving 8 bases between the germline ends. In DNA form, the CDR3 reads TGTGCCAGCAGTTTAAGGTTTGACTCCTACAATGAGCAGTTCTTC. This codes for CASSLRFDSYNEQFF.

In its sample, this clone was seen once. The CDR3 spells CATAPGTGFKATEAFF. The CDR3 region has the DNA TGTGCCACCGCTCCGGGGACCGGGTTCAAGGCCACTGAAGCTTTCTTT. The chain employs TRBV27 and TRBJ1-1, with D possibly being TRBD1 (5 bases). The CDR3 is 16 residues long. V gave up 10 bases and J gave up 4 bases, with 25 bases separating them. Germline V gene sequence: CDR1 MNHEY, CDR2 SMNVEV (reference sequence).

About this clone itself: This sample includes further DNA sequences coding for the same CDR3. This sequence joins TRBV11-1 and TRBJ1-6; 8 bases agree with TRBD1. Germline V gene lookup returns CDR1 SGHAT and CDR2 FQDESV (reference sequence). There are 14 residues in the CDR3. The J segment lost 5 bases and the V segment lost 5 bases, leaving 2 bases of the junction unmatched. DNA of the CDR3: TGTGCCAGCAGCCGGACAGGGAATAATTCACCCCTCCACTTT. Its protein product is CASSRTGNNSPLHF. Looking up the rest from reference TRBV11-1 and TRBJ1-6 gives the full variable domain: EAEVAQSPRYKITEKSQAVAFWCDPISGHATLYWYRQILGQGPELLVQFQDESVVDDSQLPKDRFSAERLKGVDSTLKIQPAELGDSAMYLCASSRTGNNSPLHFGNGTRLTVT.

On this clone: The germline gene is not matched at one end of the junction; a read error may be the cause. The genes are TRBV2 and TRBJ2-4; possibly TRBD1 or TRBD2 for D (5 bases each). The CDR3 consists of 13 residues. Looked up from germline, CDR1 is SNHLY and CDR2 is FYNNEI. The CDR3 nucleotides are TGTGCCAGCAGTGAAAGCCCCGGGACCGCTACGGACTTC. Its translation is CASSESPGTATDF.

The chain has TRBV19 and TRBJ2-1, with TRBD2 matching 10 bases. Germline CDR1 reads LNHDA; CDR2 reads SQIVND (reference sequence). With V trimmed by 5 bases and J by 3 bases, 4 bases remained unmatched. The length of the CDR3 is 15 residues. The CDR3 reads CASSERGGFYNEQFF. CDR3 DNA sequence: TGTGCCAGTAGTGAGCGGGGGGGATTCTACAATGAGCAGTTCTTC. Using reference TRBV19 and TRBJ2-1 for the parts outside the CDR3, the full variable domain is DGGITQSPKYLFRKEGQNVTLSCEQNLNHDAMYWYRQDPGQGLRLIYYSQIVNDFQKGDIAEGYSVSREKKESFPLTVTSAQKNPTAFYLCASSERGGFYNEQFFGPGTRLTVL.

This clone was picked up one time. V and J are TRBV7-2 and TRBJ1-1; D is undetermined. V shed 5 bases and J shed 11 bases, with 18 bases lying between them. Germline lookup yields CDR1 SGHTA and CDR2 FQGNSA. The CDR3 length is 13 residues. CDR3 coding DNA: TGTGCCAGCAGCGAGATTTACGGGATTAGGGCTTTCTTT. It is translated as CASSEIYGIRAFF.

CDR3 sequence: CASFRVNTGELFF. DNA of the CDR3: TGTGCCAGCTTCAGGGTAAACACCGGGGAGCTGTTTTTT. The gene calls are TRBV6-5 and TRBJ2-2; D possibly corresponds to TRBD1 (5 bases). V was clipped by 8 bases and J by 2 bases, with 9 bases between them. The CDR3 spans 13 residues. From germline, CDR1 is MNHEY and CDR2 SVGAGI.

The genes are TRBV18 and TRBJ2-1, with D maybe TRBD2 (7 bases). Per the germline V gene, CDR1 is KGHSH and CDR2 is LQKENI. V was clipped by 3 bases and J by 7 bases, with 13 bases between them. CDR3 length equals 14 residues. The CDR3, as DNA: TGTGCCAGCTCACCCTCGGGGGGCGCGAATGAGCAGTTCTTC. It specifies CASSPSGGANEQFF.

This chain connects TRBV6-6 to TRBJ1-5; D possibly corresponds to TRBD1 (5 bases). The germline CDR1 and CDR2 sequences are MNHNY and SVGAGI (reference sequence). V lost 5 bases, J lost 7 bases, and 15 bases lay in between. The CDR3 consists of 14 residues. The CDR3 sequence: CASSPGGGSQPQHF. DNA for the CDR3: TGTGCCAGCAGTCCCGGGGGGGGAAGCCAGCCCCAGCATTTT.

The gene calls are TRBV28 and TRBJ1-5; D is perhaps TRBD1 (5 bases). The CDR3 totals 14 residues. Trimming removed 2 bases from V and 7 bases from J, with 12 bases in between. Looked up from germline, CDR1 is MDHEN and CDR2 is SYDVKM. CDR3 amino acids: CASSLAGGGQPQHF. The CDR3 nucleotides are TGTGCCAGCAGTTTAGCCGGGGGAGGGCAGCCCCAGCATTTT.